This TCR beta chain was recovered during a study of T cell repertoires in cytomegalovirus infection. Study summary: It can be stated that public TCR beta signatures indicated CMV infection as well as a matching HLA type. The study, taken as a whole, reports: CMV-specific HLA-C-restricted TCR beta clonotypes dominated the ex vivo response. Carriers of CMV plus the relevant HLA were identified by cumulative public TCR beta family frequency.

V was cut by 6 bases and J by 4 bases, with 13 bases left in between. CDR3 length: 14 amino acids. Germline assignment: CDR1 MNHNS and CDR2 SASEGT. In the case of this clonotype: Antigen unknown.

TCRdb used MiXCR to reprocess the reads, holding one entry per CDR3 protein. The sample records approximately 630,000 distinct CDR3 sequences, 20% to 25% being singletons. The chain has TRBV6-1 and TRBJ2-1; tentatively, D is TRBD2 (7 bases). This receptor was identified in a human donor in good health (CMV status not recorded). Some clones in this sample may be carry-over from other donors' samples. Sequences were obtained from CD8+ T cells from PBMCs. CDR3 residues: CASRRGAGYNEQFF. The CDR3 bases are TGTGCCAGCAGACGGGGGGCTGGGTACAATGAGCAGTTCTTC.